This T cell receptor beta chain is from a study of beta chain features in type 1 diabetes. In its sample, this clone was seen a few times. Germline loops: CDR1 MGHRA, CDR2 YSYEKL. This CDR3 is 15 amino acids long. Trimming left V 3 bases short and J 0 bases short, with 11 bases between. Expressed TCRB transcripts were sequenced because the isolated RNA had all been reverse transcribed beforehand. The repertoire was sequenced with immunoSEQ multiplex PCR; TCRdb's copy has only in-frame clones and lacks some. The data hold around 140,000 clones, with roughly a tenth observed a single time. Input material: naive CD4+ T cells from blood. The clonotype originates from a young man in good health. The rearrangement joins TRBV4-1 to TRBJ1-2; D is possibly TRBD1 (5 bases). DNA of the CDR3: TGCGCCAGCAGCCAGGGGGGGACGGCTAACTATGGCTACACCTTC. Encoded protein: CASSQGGTANYGYTF.